This T cell receptor (beta chain) was identified during a study of tumor-infiltrating lymphocytes in primary liver carcinoma (dated by TCRdb to 2017 to 2019). About the study as a whole: Of the five patients (three men and two women, aged 30 to 69 years), four had hepatocellular carcinoma and one had combined HCC and intrahepatic cholangiocarcinoma. The study combined TCRbeta repertoire sequencing, expression microarrays and whole-exome sequencing across five regions of each liver tumor, with adjacent normal tissue and blood. The five patients had tumors staged T1-T3 N0M0, with maximum diameters ranging from roughly 4.2 to 11 cm. To link TCRbeta repertoire diversity with the local molecular phenotype, the roughly 25 tumor region samples were profiled using Agilent mRNA microarrays. Technical replicate repertoires showed high reproducibility, with mean shared-clone rates roughly 0.88 and correlation coefficients above 0.95. A total of approximately 35 specimens from 5 patients underwent TCRbeta repertoire sequencing, comprising around 25 tumor regions, 5 adjacent noncancerous liver tissues and 5 peripheral blood samples. Each sample produced roughly 3.65 to 7.5 million productive TCRbeta reads, and read depth showed no significant difference between tissue types.

For CDR1 and CDR2, the germline V gene lists SGHAT and FQNNGV. The CDR3 goes from the cysteine to the phenylalanine over 13 residues. CDR3 DNA only is kept here, 39 bases in frame from base 1. Results the study describes overall, beyond this receptor: Bulk unsorted samples precluded comparing CD4+ and CD8+ T cell repertoires. Consistent with antigen-driven expansion, pairs of tumor regions showed higher repertoire overlap (mean around 35%) than either tumor-adjacent pairs (approximately 17%) or tumor-blood pairs (about 15%). The top 250 clones accounted for a significantly greater share of the repertoire in tumors than in blood (p = 0.039). Only the TCR beta chain was sequenced, which likely underestimates true repertoire diversity because unpaired alpha chains were not captured. Only roughly 7-25% of top clones appeared in all five regions of a tumor, which suggests that tumor-infiltrating T cells are spatially heterogeneous. With just four to six patients in the study, the authors point out that the findings should be validated in a larger study.

Using a constant-region primer and ProtoScript II reverse transcriptase, TCRbeta-specific cDNA was reverse-transcribed from approximately 0.55 ug total RNA. TCRbeta libraries were built with three nested multiplex PCR rounds, a slightly modified ARM-PCR procedure. The first two PCR rounds used multiplex TRBV1-TRBV30 forward primers with a Cbeta reverse primer, each for roughly 10 cycles. Sample barcodes and Illumina adapters were attached in a final 25-cycle PCR using Deep VentR polymerase. Before sequencing, amplicons of 200-500 bp were gel-purified using a QIAquick gel extraction kit. The TCRbeta amplicons were sequenced with 250-bp paired-end reads on an Illumina HiSeq 2500. As for the original processing: To recover full CDR3 sequences, reads were quality-trimmed using Trimmomatic v0.33 and paired reads were then merged using FLASH v1.2.11. MiGEC v1.2.1b assigned V, D and J germline segments to the rearranged TCRbeta sequences. Clonotype statistics and Shannon-Wiener diversity indices were computed with VDJtools v1.0.0. To reduce sampling bias, subsequent analyses other than the diversity analysis used only the 250 most abundant clonotypes in each sample. TCRdb's own reprocessing of the public reads used fastp at Q25 and MiXCR and kept productive beta chains. Each CDR3 protein gets just one entry, which takes the most common genes and DNA from the rows behind it. It is TCRdb's table, rather than the study itself, that gives the V and J calls and clone size. This sample comprises roughly 30,000 distinct CDR3 sequences, around 66% of them detected only once. In total, the top ten clones hold roughly 30% of the sample.

Without any cell sorting, total RNA and DNA were extracted together from around 20-30 mg of bulk tissue using the AllPrep DNA/RNA mini kit. Between November 2015 and early 2016, a few patients in China with histopathologically diagnosed primary liver carcinoma had their tumors surgically resected. At the time of sampling, the patients were treatment-naive and had chronic HBV infection. Each tumor was sampled at five spatially separated regions: the tumor centre plus the superior, inferior, left-lateral and right-lateral poles. More than 85% viable tumor cells were found by histology in every tumor sample. Fresh tumor and adjacent tissue pieces were bisected; one half was stored in RNAlater at -80°C, the other sent for histology. Of note for this clonotype: This receptor's antigen is unknown. Per-nucleotide qualities are absent, and no much larger clonotype sits a single base away.

Recombination connected TRBV11-2 to TRBJ2-1; 12 bases in the junction line up with TRBD2. The sequencing input was liver tumor tissue from sampling region 3. The cell subset or site label, as the study defines it: tumor region T3, left-lateral pole. The clonotype was recovered from a woman aged 25-40 years with primary liver carcinoma and hepatitis B virus infection. The DNA reads as follows: TGTACTAGCAGCTGGACTAGCGGGGAGGAGCAGTTCTTC. This yields the protein CTSSWTSGEEQFF.